The 24 T cell receptor beta chains given below trace back to one sample, sequenced in a study of blood T cell repertoires in COVID-19. Only in-frame clones appear in the TCRdb table, and some are missing; sequencing was by immunoSEQ multiplex PCR. This table has over 300,000 clones, 85% to 90% appearing once. Sequenced material: PBMCs or T cells enriched from blood (not recorded which). The receptors shown here come from a woman aged 25 to 39 with acute COVID-19.

A single count supports this clone. This chain connects TRBV7-2 to TRBJ1-6; D gene unclear. This CDR3 is built from 13 residues. Germline CDR1 reads SGHTA; CDR2 reads FQGNSA. V shed 5 bases and J shed 3 bases, with 5 bases lying between them. The CDR3 coding sequence is TGTGCCAGCAGCCTAAACTATAATTCACCCCTCCACTTT. Translating it yields CASSLNYNSPLHF. The entire variable domain, with the rest obtained from reference TRBV7-2 and TRBJ1-6, is as follows: GAGVSQSPSNKVTEKGKDVELRCDPISGHTALYWYRQSLGQGLEFLIYFQGNSAPDKSGLPSDRFSAERTGGSVSTLTIQRTQQEDSAVYLCASSLNYNSPLHFGNGTRLTVT.

This chain links TRBV21-1 with TRBJ1-2; TRBD1 is the table's D call, not checked against the DNA. TRBV21-1 corresponds to a pseudogene. There are 17 residues in the CDR3. The CDR3 nucleotides are TGTGCCAGCAGCCATACCCCGGGACAGGGTTATAACTATGGCTACACCTTC. It specifies CASSHTPGQGYNYGYTF.

The V gene is TRBV5-6, the J gene TRBJ2-5, with a possible D match to TRBD1 (5 bases). The CDR3 totals 12 residues. The V gene lost 6 bases and the J gene lost 5 bases, with 11 bases spanning the gap. The germline V gene encodes CDR1 SGHDT and CDR2 YYEEEE. The DNA of the CDR3 is TGTGCCAGCAAAACAGGCTACGAGACCCAGTACTTC. This codes for CASKTGYETQYF.

V usage is TRBV28 and J usage is TRBJ1-6, with D unclear. CDR3 length equals 12 residues. Germline V gene sequence: CDR1 MDHEN, CDR2 SYDVKM. V was trimmed by 3 bases and J by 13 bases, leaving 10 bases between them. The CDR3 bases are TGTGCCAGCAGTTTGGTAGGAGACCCCCTCCACTTT. The encoded protein is CASSLVGDPLHF. The full variable domain, with the rest looked up from reference TRBV28 and TRBJ1-6, is DVKVTQSSRYLVKRTGEKVFLECVQDMDHENMFWYRQDPGLGLRLIYFSYDVKMKEKGDIPEGYSVSREKKERFSLILESASTNQTSMYLCASSLVGDPLHFGNGTRLTVT.

The J gene is TRBJ1-1, the V gene TRBV3-1 (or the pseudogene TRBV3-2); D ambiguous. The CDR3 spans 15 residues. In germline, CDR1 is LGHDT, CDR2 YNNKEL (reference sequence). Trimming pared 1 base from V and 6 bases from J, leaving 15 bases between. DNA of the CDR3: TGTGCCAGCAGCCAAGGGGCAGGTATATACGCTGAAGCTTTCTTT. It encodes CASSQGAGIYAEAFF.

The chain links TRBV29-1 to TRBJ2-5; 8 positions agree with TRBD2. Germline V lookup: CDR1 SQVTM, CDR2 ANQGSEA. The CDR3 runs to 14 residues. The V and J ends lost 4 bases and 3 bases, in that order; junction bases with no gene match: 7. Here the CDR3 reads CSVGLAGGEETQYF. In nucleotides, the CDR3 is TGCAGCGTTGGACTGGCGGGGGGTGAAGAGACCCAGTACTTC.

The V call is TRBV7-2, the J call TRBJ2-7; 11 positions agree with TRBD1. V gave up 0 bases and J gave up 3 bases; unmatched junction bases: 4. The CDR3 is made up of 16 amino acids. In germline, CDR1 is SGHTA, CDR2 FQGNSA. The CDR3 spells CASSLARGTGGYEQYF. The CDR3 DNA reads as TGTGCCAGCAGCTTAGCCCGCGGGACAGGGGGCTACGAGCAGTACTTC.

This chain uses TRBV3-1 (or the pseudogene TRBV3-2) with TRBJ2-2, with no clear D. Germline V gene lookup returns CDR1 LGHDT and CDR2 YNNKEL (reference sequence). Trimming left V 4 bases short and J 0 bases short, with 9 bases between. The CDR3 sequence is 15 residues long. For the CDR3, the DNA is TGTGCCAGCAGCCGAGTATCGGCGAACACCGGGGAGCTGTTTTTT. This encodes CASSRVSANTGELFF.

CDR3 amino acids: CASSPRTDAYEQYF. The CDR3 bases are TGTGCCAGCAGTCCCCGGACAGACGCCTACGAGCAGTACTTC. V and J are TRBV27 and TRBJ2-7; D is perhaps TRBD1 (6 bases). V was cut by 5 bases and J by 2 bases, with 13 bases left in between. Germline V gene data show CDR1 as MNHEY and CDR2 as SMNVEV (reference sequence). CDR3 size: 14 residues.

This chain joins TRBV9 and TRBJ2-2, with 8 positions matching TRBD2. Per germline, CDR1 SGDLS and CDR2 YYNGEE. Trimming cost V 1 base and J 1 base; bases outside gene matches: 0. There are 15 residues in the CDR3. The chain's CDR3 is CASSVSGGNTGELFF. The CDR3 DNA reads TGTGCCAGCAGCGTAAGCGGGGGGAACACCGGGGAGCTGTTTTTT.

The chain employs TRBV15 and TRBJ2-3; the match to TRBD2 covers 13 bases. With 3 bases clipped from V and 0 bases from J, the junction kept 0 bases outside the gene matches. From germline, CDR1 is LNHNV and CDR2 YYDKDF (reference sequence). CDR3 length: 16 amino acids. The CDR3, as DNA: TGTGCCACCAGCAGGGGACTAGCGGGGAGCACAGATACGCAGTATTTT. Translated, it gives CATSRGLAGSTDTQYF.

The chain recombines TRBV24-1 with TRBJ1-2; tentatively, D is TRBD1 (6 bases). Germline CDR1 and CDR2: KGHDR and SFDVKD. V lost 5 bases to trimming and J lost 6 bases, with 21 bases between them. The CDR3 contains 16 residues. CDR3 in DNA: TGTGCCACCAGTGCCAACACCAGGGGTGGGGTGGATGGCTACACCTTC. Translated: CATSANTRGGVDGYTF.

The chain joins TRBV6-2 or TRBV6-3 to TRBJ2-6, with D possibly being TRBD1 (6 bases). The V and J ends lost 0 bases and 0 bases respectively, with 18 bases between them. Germline values: CDR1 MNHEY, CDR2 SVGEGT. There are 20 residues in the CDR3. The CDR3 DNA sequence: TGTGCCAGCAGTTACTCGGGGTTAGGGACACCGAGCTCTGGGGCCAACGTCCTGACTTTC. Protein product: CASSYSGLGTPSSGANVLTF.

This chain links TRBV7-3 with TRBJ2-4; TRBD2 aligns across 7 bases. Germline V gene sequence: CDR1 SGHTA, CDR2 FQGTGA. The CDR3 is made up of 15 amino acids. V gave up 0 bases and J gave up 1 base; unmatched junction bases: 0. The CDR3 DNA reads TGTGCCAGCAGCTTAACTAGCGGGGCCAAAAACATTCAGTACTTC. Translation gives CASSLTSGAKNIQYF.

V and J are TRBV5-1 and TRBJ2-1; 15 nucleotides line up with TRBD2. The CDR3 runs 15 residues. Per germline, CDR1 SGHRS and CDR2 YFSETQ. The trim removed 2 bases at V and 14 bases at J, leaving 8 bases unmatched. Here the CDR3 reads CASSFGLAGGPLKFF. Here the CDR3 DNA reads TGCGCCAGCAGCTTCGGACTAGCGGGGGGGCCGCTGAAGTTCTTC. The whole variable domain, filled in from reference TRBV5-1 and TRBJ2-1, reads KAGVTQTPRYLIKTRGQQVTLSCSPISGHRSVSWYQQTPGQGLQFLFEYFSETQRNKGNFPGRFSGRQFSNSRSEMNVSTLELGDSALYLCASSFGLAGGPLKFFGPGTRLTVL.

The rearrangement links TRBV18 to TRBJ1-1; 9 nucleotides line up with TRBD1. CDR1 and CDR2 from the germline V gene are KGHSH and LQKENI. The CDR3 is 15 amino acids. V was pared by 4 bases and J by 6 bases, with 9 bases of the junction left unmatched. CDR3 residues: CASSQAGQGISEAFF. In DNA, the CDR3 is TGTGCCAGCTCACAGGCGGGACAGGGAATTTCTGAAGCTTTCTTT.

This clone was detected a few times. The chain has TRBV5-3 and TRBJ2-7; maybe TRBD1 (6 bases). TRBV5-3 falls under the ORF class, with uncertain function. This CDR3 has 14 amino acids. Trimming shortened V by 4 bases and J by 3 bases, and 14 bases separated the two germline ends. CDR3 sequence: CARSRTAVFYEQYF. DNA for the CDR3: TGTGCCAGAAGCCGGACAGCCGTATTCTACGAGCAGTACTTC.

The V call is TRBV6-2 or TRBV6-3, the J call TRBJ1-5, with 9 positions matching TRBD1. This CDR3 is 15 amino acids long. Germline V gives CDR1 MNHEY, CDR2 SVGEGT. The junction had 8 bases not matched to a gene; V was cut back by 4 bases and J by 7 bases. In DNA, the CDR3 is TGTGCCAGCAGTTCGTACAGGGGGCAAGGACAGCCCCAGCATTTT. Its protein is CASSSYRGQGQPQHF.

J is TRBJ1-5 and V is TRBV5-1, with D tentatively TRBD1 (6 bases). This CDR3 has 15 amino acids. Germline V gene sequence: CDR1 SGHRS, CDR2 YFSETQ. With 5 bases removed from V and 4 bases from J, the gap between germline ends came to 16 bases. CDR3 in DNA: TGCGCCAGCAGAAAGGCTTCAGGGGAAAATCAGCCCCAGCATTTT. Its translation: CASRKASGENQPQHF.

The CDR3 is CASSLAGGTGGRYTF. The CDR3 bases are TGCGCCAGCAGCTTGGCCGGAGGGACAGGGGGGCGCTACACCTTC. The chain has TRBV5-1 and TRBJ1-2, with 11 bases fitting TRBD1. Per the germline V gene, CDR1 is SGHRS and CDR2 is YFSETQ. CDR3 length equals 15 residues. J gave up 9 bases and V 0 bases, and 7 bases lay outside the gene matches.

The chain employs TRBV20-1 and TRBJ1-1, with D unclear. The CDR3 length is 11 residues. Germline assignment: CDR1 DFQATT and CDR2 SNEGSKA (reference sequence). The germline V and J ends were trimmed by 3 bases and 8 bases, with 10 bases remaining between them. The CDR3 loop is CSASLNLEAFF. The CDR3 DNA is TGCAGTGCTAGTCTTAATCTAGAAGCTTTCTTT.

The chain recombines TRBV7-2 with TRBJ2-5; a weak D match, TRBD2 (6 bases). The CDR3 is 15 residues long. Germline V gene sequence: CDR1 SGHTA, CDR2 FQGNSA. The V end was cut by 5 bases, the J end by 5 bases, with 18 bases between. In DNA, the CDR3 is TGTGCCAGCAGCCTACAGACTGGGGGGTGGGAGACCCAGTACTTC. Protein sequence: CASSLQTGGWETQYF.

CDR3 amino acids: CASSPYRGPTYEQYF. The CDR3, as DNA: TGTGCCAGCAGTCCATACAGGGGCCCAACCTACGAGCAGTACTTC. V is TRBV6-5 and J is TRBJ2-7, with 7 nucleotides matching TRBD1. After removal of 5 bases from V and 2 bases from J, the junction contained 9 bases not matched to a gene. Per the germline V gene, CDR1 is MNHEY and CDR2 is SVGAGI. The CDR3 is made up of 15 amino acids.

This chain uses TRBV3-1 (or the pseudogene TRBV3-2) with TRBJ2-1; 7 nucleotides agree with TRBD1. The CDR3 runs to 13 residues. Germline V CDR1 and CDR2: LGHDT, YNNKEL (reference sequence). V gave up 3 bases and J gave up 6 bases; unmatched junction bases: 2. CDR3 region: CASSHTGANEQFF. CDR3 bases: TGTGCCAGCAGCCACACAGGGGCCAATGAGCAGTTCTTC.